The rows below give T cell receptor beta chains drawn from one sample of a study of low-dose radiotherapy and immunotherapy resistance in tumors. One entry per CDR3 protein results from TCRdb running MiXCR on the reads. This sample carries about 39,000 distinct CDR3 sequences, 20% of them seen once, and the ten largest clones take about a tenth. Sample: PBMCs, taken after low-dose radiotherapy plus immunotherapy. The origin of the receptors is a female donor with ovarian cancer. The CDR3 runs from the conserved cysteine through the conserved F or W. The D gene is left open where the match is weak. Size is stated for part of the rows, as once, few or many counts, or as a class when the clone is expanded.

-,TRBD2,TRBV5-4,TRBJ2-5,CASSSGLAGRAVRETQYF,TGTGCCAGCAGCTCGGGACTAGCGGGGAGAGCAGTTCGAGAGACCCAGTACTTC
many,-,TRBV6-5,TRBJ1-5,CASSPDRASNQPQHF,TGTGCCAGCAGTCCGGACAGAGCGAGCAATCAGCCCCAGCATTTT
few,-,TRBV27,TRBJ1-1,CASSLARQTEAFF,TGTGCCAGCAGTTTAGCTCGCCAGACTGAAGCTTTCTTT
many,-,TRBV2,TRBJ2-2,CASSGRGALVTGELFF,TGTGCCAGCAGTGGCCGGGGGGCGCTCGTCACCGGGGAGCTGTTTTTT
many,-,TRBV20-1,TRBJ2-1,CSARSWGNGSYNEQFF,TGCAGTGCTAGATCTTGGGGTAATGGGTCCTACAATGAGCAGTTCTTC
-,TRBD1,TRBV5-5,TRBJ2-7,CASSLEGTGGPSYEQYF,TGTGCCAGCAGCTTGGAAGGGACAGGGGGACCCTCCTACGAGCAGTACTTC
few,-,TRBV28,TRBJ2-2,CASSPPDLFSNTGELFFF,-
many,TRBD1,TRBV6-5,TRBJ2-7,CASRKPGQGTEQYF,TGTGCCAGCAGGAAACCGGGACAGGGGACCGAGCAGTACTTC
many,-,TRBV6-6,TRBJ1-1,CATAGRNTEAFF,TGTGCCACCGCGGGCCGGAACACTGAAGCTTTCTTT
many,-,TRBV28,TRBJ2-7,CASSLAARDLPYEQYF,TGTGCCAGCAGTTTAGCCGCCAGGGATTTACCCTACGAGCAGTACTTC
many,-,TRBV5-1,TRBJ1-1,CASSLMGVGTEAFF,TGCGCCAGCAGCTTGATGGGGGTCGGCACTGAAGCTTTCTTT
many,TRBD2,TRBV9,TRBJ2-1,CASSASGSIINEQFF,TGTGCCAGCAGCGCTAGCGGGAGTATCATCAATGAGCAGTTCTTC
many,TRBD2,TRBV27,TRBJ2-1,CASSLRASGRDEQFF,TGTGCCAGCAGTTTAAGGGCTAGCGGCCGTGATGAGCAGTTCTTC
many,-,TRBV3-1,TRBJ1-5,CASSHLNRREEKRSLNQPQHF,TGTGCCAGCAGCCACCTAAACCGCCGCGAAGAGAAAAGGAGCCTAAATCAGCCCCAGCATTTT
many,TRBD1,TRBV11-1,TRBJ1-2,CASSAGTGGYGYTF,TGTGCCAGCAGCGCCGGGACAGGGGGCTATGGCTACACCTTC
many,-,TRBV4-1,TRBJ2-7,CASSLSEINYEQYF,TGCGCCAGCAGCCTAAGTGAGATCAACTACGAGCAGTACTTC
many,TRBD2,TRBV19,TRBJ2-7,CASSIVTSGEQYF,TGTGCCAGTAGTATCGTGACTAGCGGCGAGCAGTACTTC
few,-,TRBV28,TRBJ2-7,CASSYEKTREQYF,TGTGCCAGCAGTTATGAAAAGACCCGCGAGCAGTACTTC
once,TRBD2,TRBV5-1,TRBJ2-7,CASSSLAGRAYEQYF,TGCGCCAGCAGCTCCCTAGCGGGACGAGCCTACGAGCAGTACTTC
many,-,TRBV6-1,TRBJ2-7,CASFGDGSYEQYF,TGTGCCAGCTTTGGGGACGGTTCCTACGAGCAGTACTTC
many,TRBD1,TRBV20-1,TRBJ2-7,CSAAYPRQGIYEQYF,TGCAGTGCTGCTTACCCCCGACAGGGGATTTACGAGCAGTACTTC
-,-,TRBV6-1,TRBJ2-7,CASSVAGSSSYEQYF,TGTGCCAGCAGTGTGGCAGGGTCCAGCTCCTACGAGCAGTACTTC
many,TRBD1,TRBV20-1,TRBJ2-7,CSARRDRGYEQYF,TGCAGTGCTAGGAGGGACAGGGGTTACGAGCAGTACTTC